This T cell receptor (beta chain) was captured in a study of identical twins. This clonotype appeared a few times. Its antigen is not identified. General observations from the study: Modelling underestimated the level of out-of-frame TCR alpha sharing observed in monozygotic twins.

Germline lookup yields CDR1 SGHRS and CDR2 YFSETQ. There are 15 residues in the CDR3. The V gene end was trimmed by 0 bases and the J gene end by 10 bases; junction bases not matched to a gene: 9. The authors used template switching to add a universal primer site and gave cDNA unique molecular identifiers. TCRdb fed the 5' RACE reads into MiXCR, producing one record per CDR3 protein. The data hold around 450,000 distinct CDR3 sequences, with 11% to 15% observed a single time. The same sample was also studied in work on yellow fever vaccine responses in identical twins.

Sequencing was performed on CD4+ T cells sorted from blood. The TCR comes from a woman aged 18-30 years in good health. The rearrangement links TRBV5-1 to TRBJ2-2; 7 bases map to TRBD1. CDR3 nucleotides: TGCGCCAGCAGCTTGGGGCGTACAGGGGCTGAGGAGCTGTTTTTT. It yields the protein CASSLGRTGAEELFF.